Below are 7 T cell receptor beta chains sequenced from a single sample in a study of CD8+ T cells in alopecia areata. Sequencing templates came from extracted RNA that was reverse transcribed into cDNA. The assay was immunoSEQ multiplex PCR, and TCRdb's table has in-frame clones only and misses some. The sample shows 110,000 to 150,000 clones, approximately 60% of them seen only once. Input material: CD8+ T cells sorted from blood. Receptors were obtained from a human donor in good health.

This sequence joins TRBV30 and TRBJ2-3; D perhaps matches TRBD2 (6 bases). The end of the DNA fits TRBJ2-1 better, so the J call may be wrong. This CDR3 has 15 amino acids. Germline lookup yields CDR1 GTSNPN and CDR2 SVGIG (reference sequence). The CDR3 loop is CAWAKGGRSYNEQFF. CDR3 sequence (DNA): TGTGCCTGGGCTAAGGGAGGCCGCTCCTACAATGAGCAGTTCTTC.

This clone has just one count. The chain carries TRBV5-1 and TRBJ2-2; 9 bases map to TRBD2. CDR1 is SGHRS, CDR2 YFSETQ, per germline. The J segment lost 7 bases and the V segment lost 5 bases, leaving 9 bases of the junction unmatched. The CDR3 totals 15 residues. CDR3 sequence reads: CASRPVSGSVGELFF. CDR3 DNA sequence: TGCGCCAGCAGACCCGTTAGCGGGAGCGTCGGGGAGCTGTTTTTT.

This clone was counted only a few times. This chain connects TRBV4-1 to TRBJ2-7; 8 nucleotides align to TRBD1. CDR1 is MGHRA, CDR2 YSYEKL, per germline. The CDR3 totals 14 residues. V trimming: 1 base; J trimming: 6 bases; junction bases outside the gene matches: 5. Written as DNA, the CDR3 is TGCGCCAGCAGCCAAGTGACAGGGGATAGCGAGCAGTACTTC. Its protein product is CASSQVTGDSEQYF.

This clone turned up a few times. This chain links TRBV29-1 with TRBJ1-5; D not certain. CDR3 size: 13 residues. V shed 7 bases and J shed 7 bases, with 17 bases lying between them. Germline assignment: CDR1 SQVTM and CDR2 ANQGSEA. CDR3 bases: TGCAGCGCCGCGGTGGGGATCCGCCAGCCCCAGCATTTT. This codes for CSAAVGIRQPQHF.

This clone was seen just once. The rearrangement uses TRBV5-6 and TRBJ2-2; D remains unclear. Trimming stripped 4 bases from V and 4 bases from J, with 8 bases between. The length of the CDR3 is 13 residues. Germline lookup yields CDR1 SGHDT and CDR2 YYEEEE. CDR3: CASSGRSTGELFF. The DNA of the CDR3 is TGTGCCAGCAGCGGAAGGAGCACCGGGGAGCTGTTTTTT.

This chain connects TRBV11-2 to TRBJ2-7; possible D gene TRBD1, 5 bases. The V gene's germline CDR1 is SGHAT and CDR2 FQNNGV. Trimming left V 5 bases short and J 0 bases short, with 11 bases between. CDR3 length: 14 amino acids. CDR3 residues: CASSLTGYSYEQYF. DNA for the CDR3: TGTGCCAGCAGCCTCACAGGATACTCCTACGAGCAGTACTTC.

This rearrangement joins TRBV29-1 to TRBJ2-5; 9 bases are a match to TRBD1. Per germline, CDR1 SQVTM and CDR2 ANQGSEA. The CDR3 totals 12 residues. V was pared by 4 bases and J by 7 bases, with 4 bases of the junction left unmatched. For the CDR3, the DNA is TGCAGCGTTGGACAGGGGGGCGGGACCCAGTACTTC. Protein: CSVGQGGGTQYF.